Below, one T cell receptor (beta chain) is given with its context. The sample originates from a study of technical replicates of blood from a few donors. V was cut by 8 bases and J by 1 base, with 20 bases left in between. Germline CDR1 reads SQVTM; CDR2 reads ANQGSEA. The CDR3 runs 15 residues. Some clones are missing from TCRdb's copy, which holds only in-frame ones; the method was immunoSEQ multiplex PCR. The sample holds 85,000 to 100,000 clones, 90% to 97% seen once. The sequenced sample consisted of T cells isolated from PBMCs. This chain joins TRBV29-1 and TRBJ1-1, with TRBD1 as a possible D gene (5 bases). This clonotype was sampled from a human donor in good health. CDR3 sequence (DNA): TGCAGCTCCAGGAGGGAGATTACAGGGAACACTGAAGCTTTCTTT. Residues: CSSRREITGNTEAFF.